The 18 T cell receptor beta chains below all came from one sample that was sequenced in a study of blood T cell repertoires in COVID-19. Repertoires were generated with immunoSEQ multiplex PCR, while TCRdb's copy carries only in-frame clones and drops some. Seen here are about 460,000 clones, around 85% observed once, and the top ten hold 8.3%. The sequenced material came from PBMCs or T cells enriched from blood (not recorded which). These TCRs come from a woman aged 55-70 years who had recovered from COVID-19.

This clone was picked up a small number of times. The chain recombines TRBV5-1 with TRBJ1-4; TRBD1 agrees at 9 bases. The J segment lost 5 bases and the V segment lost 3 bases, leaving 14 bases of the junction unmatched. CDR1 and CDR2 (germline): SGHRS, YFSETQ. The length of the CDR3 is 18 residues. The CDR3 reads CASSWAGTGIRVNEKLFF. The CDR3 coding sequence is TGCGCCAGCAGCTGGGCCGGGACAGGGATAAGGGTGAATGAAAAACTGTTTTTT.

The rearrangement links TRBV12-3 or TRBV12-4 to TRBJ2-5, with D perhaps TRBD2 (5 bases). The CDR3 loop spans 12 amino acids. Trimming cost V 6 bases and J 5 bases, with 10 bases left between them. CDR3 DNA: TGTGCCAGCAGCGGAGGCGCGGAGACCCAGTACTTC. It codes for CASSGGAETQYF.

The V call is TRBV5-6, the J call TRBJ1-3, with 7 bases matching TRBD1. V trimming: 7 bases; J trimming: 1 base; junction bases outside the gene matches: 8. CDR1 and CDR2 from the germline V gene are SGHDT and YYEEEE. This CDR3 is 15 amino acids long. The CDR3 nucleotides are TGTGCCAGCTCCGTAGGGGGCGCATCTGGAAACACCATATATTTT. Amino acid sequence: CASSVGGASGNTIYF.

The genes are TRBV2 and TRBJ1-5; the match to TRBD1 covers 7 bases. V shed 3 bases, J shed 4 bases, and the junction held 6 bases outside the gene matches. Germline V CDR1 and CDR2: SNHLY, FYNNEI. The CDR3 extends over 15 amino acids. The CDR3 nucleotides read TGTGCCAGCAGTGAGGCGGCAGGGGGAAATCAGCCCCAGCATTTT. Translating gives CASSEAAGGNQPQHF.

The chain is built from TRBV30 and TRBJ1-2, with 11 bases aligning to TRBD1. CDR3 length: 17 amino acids. Trimming at V came to 2 bases and at J to 3 bases, leaving 11 bases not matched to a gene. The germline V gene encodes CDR1 GTSNPN and CDR2 SVGIG (reference sequence). In DNA, the CDR3 is TGTGCCTGGAGTCTTCCCGGGACAGGGGGTCGTGACTATGGCTACACCTTC. It specifies CAWSLPGTGGRDYGYTF.

This clone showed up just a few times. The V gene is TRBV6-5, the J gene TRBJ1-2; TRBD1 matches 7 bases. The CDR3 is 15 amino acids. Germline V gives CDR1 MNHEY, CDR2 SVGAGI. V was pared by 5 bases and J by 3 bases, with 9 bases of the junction left unmatched. The CDR3 spells CASSLNRGMDYGYTF. CDR3 in DNA: TGTGCCAGCAGTCTGAACAGGGGCATGGACTATGGCTACACCTTC.

The V and J genes are TRBV11-2 and TRBJ2-7; tentatively, D is TRBD2 (6 bases). The length of the CDR3 is 15 residues. Germline V gene data show CDR1 as SGHAT and CDR2 as FQNNGV. Trimming took 5 bases from V and 2 from J, leaving 16 bases between them. The CDR3 coding sequence is TGTGCCAGCAGCCCCACTTTTGGAGGGACCTACGAGCAGTACGTC. Residues: CASSPTFGGTYEQYV.

The rearrangement links TRBV18 to TRBJ2-7; TRBD1 is a possible D gene (6 bases). The germline CDR1 and CDR2 sequences are KGHSH and LQKENI. This CDR3 is built from 14 residues. V was trimmed by 2 bases and J by 3 bases, leaving 11 bases between them. The DNA of the CDR3 is TGTGCCAGCTCACCAGCAGGGGTCCTCTACGAGCAGTACGTC. This sequence encodes CASSPAGVLYEQYV.

The chain recombines TRBV24-1 with TRBJ2-3; 7 bases are shared with TRBD1. The CDR3 contains 13 residues. V was clipped by 9 bases and J by 6 bases; unmatched bases: 8. Germline CDR1 KGHDR, CDR2 SFDVKD. CDR3 nucleotide sequence: TGTGCCACCCAGGAAGGGGGCAGGGATACGCAGTATTTT. It is translated as CATQEGGRDTQYF.

The count of this clone is one. The chain employs TRBV6-5 and TRBJ2-3; TRBD2 matches 7 bases. Germline CDR1 reads MNHEY; CDR2 reads SVGAGI. The CDR3 runs 13 residues. CDR3 nucleotides: TGTACTACGGGGCGGGGGACGGGAGATACGCAGTATTTT. The encoded protein is CTTGRGTGDTQYF.

The chain has TRBV5-1 and TRBJ2-3; 15 bases agree with TRBD2. V shed 7 bases, J shed 2 bases, and the junction held 8 bases outside the gene matches. The CDR3 has 17 amino acids. Germline V lookup: CDR1 SGHRS, CDR2 YFSETQ. CDR3 nucleotide sequence: TGCGCCAGCGGAGCCGGGACTAGCGGGGGGAACACAGATACGCAGTATTTT. As protein: CASGAGTSGGNTDTQYF.

The chain is built from TRBV10-3 and TRBJ2-1; 7 nucleotides line up with TRBD1. This CDR3 region has 15 residues. J was trimmed by 8 bases and V by 2 bases; bases with no gene match: 9. Germline CDR1 and CDR2: ENHRY and SYGVKD. This CDR3 reads CAISERTGAYDEQFF. The DNA of the CDR3 is TGTGCCATCAGTGAGCGAACAGGGGCGTACGATGAGCAGTTCTTC.

V and J are TRBV28 and TRBJ1-6; D is ambiguous. CDR1 is MDHEN and CDR2 is SYDVKM in the germline V gene. V gave up 7 bases and J gave up 0 bases, with 13 bases separating them. The CDR3 consists of 16 residues. This CDR3 reads CASTPSSGSYNSPLHF. The CDR3 region has the DNA TGTGCCAGCACCCCCTCCAGCGGCTCCTATAATTCACCCCTCCACTTT.

V usage is TRBV6-5 and J usage is TRBJ2-7; TRBD1 might be the D (6 bases). Trimming cost V 6 bases and J 7 bases, with 10 bases left between them. CDR3 size: 11 residues. Germline values: CDR1 MNHEY, CDR2 SVGAGI. The CDR3 reads CASRSDREQYF. In DNA, the CDR3 is TGTGCCAGCAGATCTGACAGGGAGCAGTACTTC.

The gene calls are TRBV5-6 and TRBJ2-6; tentatively, D is TRBD2 (5 bases). Trimming took off 0 bases at V and 2 bases at J, with 9 bases between the two ends. The CDR3 sequence is 16 residues long. Germline V lookup: CDR1 SGHDT, CDR2 YYEEEE. The CDR3 reads CASSLGSGAGANVLTF. CDR3 DNA: TGTGCCAGCAGCTTGGGTTCCGGGGCTGGGGCCAACGTCCTGACTTTC.

This clone has just one count. The CDR3 loop reads CASSLGRGTNEKLFF. The DNA of the CDR3 is TGTGCCAGCAGCTTAGGGAGGGGAACTAATGAAAAACTGTTTTTT. V and J are TRBV7-8 and TRBJ1-4; D is possibly TRBD1 (5 bases). V dropped 1 base and J dropped 1 base, with 7 bases sitting between them. Germline V gives CDR1 SGHVS, CDR2 FQNEAQ. CDR3 length equals 15 residues.

This chain joins TRBV29-1 and TRBJ1-1; D remains ambiguous. The CDR3 contains 14 residues. In germline, CDR1 is SQVTM, CDR2 ANQGSEA. Trimming pared 8 bases from V and 3 bases from J, leaving 19 bases between. As DNA, the CDR3 is TGCAGCTCTCTCTCGGGGAATAGGGACACTGAAGCTTTCTTT. Amino acid sequence: CSSLSGNRDTEAFF.

The genes are TRBV19 and TRBJ1-3; D not resolved. There are 15 residues in the CDR3. CDR1 is LNHDA and CDR2 is SQIVND in the germline V gene (reference sequence). Trimming removed 6 bases at V and 2 bases at J, with 14 bases between. The CDR3 DNA is TGTGCCAGTAGGTACGGGGATAGCGCTGGAAACACCATATATTTT. Translation: CASRYGDSAGNTIYF.